This is a list of T cell receptor beta chains from one sample in a study of Graves' ophthalmopathy and Graves' hyperthyroidism. One entry per CDR3 protein, called by TCRdb with MiXCR from the multiplex PCR reads. This table has around 50,000 distinct CDR3 sequences, over 45% appearing once. The sequenced sample was peripheral blood. The receptors derive from an adult man with Graves' ophthalmopathy. CDR3s include the opening cysteine and the closing phenylalanine or tryptophan. The order of the fields is V gene, J gene, clone size, D gene, CDR3 length, CDR3 DNA, CDR3 protein. A D gene is named only where the DNA matches it firmly. Only part of the rows carry a size: once, few, many, or a class if the clone is expanded.

V: TRBV11-2; J: TRBJ2-1; size: NA; D: NA; length: 13; DNA: TGTGCCAGCAGCTTAGGCAGGGAATTAGGGCAGTTCTTC; CDR3: CASSLGRELGQFF
V: TRBV5-5; J: TRBJ2-7; size: NA; D: TRBD1; length: 16; DNA: TGTGCCAGCAGCCGCTCGGGACAGGGGAGTGACTACGAGCAGTACTTC; CDR3: CASSRSGQGSDYEQYF
V: TRBV7-6; J: TRBJ1-2; size: NA; D: TRBD1; length: 17; DNA: TGTGCCAGCAGCTTAGGGGGCCCGGGACAGCATATCTATGGCTACACCTTC; CDR3: CASSLGGPGQHIYGYTF
V: TRBV2; J: TRBJ1-1; size: NA; D: NA; length: 12; DNA: TGTGCCAGCAGTGAGAGGAGAACTGAAGCTTTCTTT; CDR3: CASSERRTEAFF
V: TRBV12-3/TRBV12-4; J: TRBJ1-1; size: many; D: NA; length: 12; DNA: TGTGCCAGCAGTTTCGGGAACACTGAAGCTTTCTTT; CDR3: CASSFGNTEAFF
V: TRBV5-1; J: TRBJ2-1; size: NA; D: TRBD2; length: 13; DNA: TGCGCCAGCAGCCCCGGGGGGGGCAATGAGCAGTTCTTC; CDR3: CASSPGGGNEQFF
V: TRBV6-4; J: TRBJ2-3; size: many; D: TRBD2; length: 16; DNA: TGTGCCAGCAGTGACACTAGCGGGGGGCCCGCAGATACGCAGTATTTT; CDR3: CASSDTSGGPADTQYF
V: TRBV19; J: TRBJ2-1; size: NA; D: NA; length: 13; DNA: TGTGCCACCCTCGGGAGCTGGACGAATGAGCAGTTCTTC; CDR3: CATLGSWTNEQFF
V: TRBV24-1; J: TRBJ1-4; size: medium-sized; D: TRBD1; length: 15; DNA: TGTGCCACCAGTGAAACAGACAGGGGAGGGGAAAAACTGTTTTTT; CDR3: CATSETDRGGEKLFF
V: TRBV7-2; J: TRBJ2-2; size: NA; D: NA; length: 14; DNA: TGTGCCAGCAGCTCCTCTTATGGCGCCGGGGAGCTGTTTTTT; CDR3: CASSSSYGAGELFF
V: TRBV4-2; J: TRBJ1-2; size: many; D: TRBD1; length: 17; DNA: TGTGCCAGCAGCCAAGAGGGGGAGACAGGGGGCGGCTATGGCTACACCTTC; CDR3: CASSQEGETGGGYGYTF
V: TRBV4-1; J: TRBJ1-6; size: many; D: NA; length: 15; DNA: TGCGCCAGCAGCCAGGGAGGATTCTATAATTCACCCCTCCACTTT; CDR3: CASSQGGFYNSPLHF
V: TRBV19; J: TRBJ2-5; size: many; D: NA; length: 17; DNA: TGTGCCAGTAGTAATTGGGACGGCCAGCCCGAGGGAGAGACCCAGTACTTC; CDR3: CASSNWDGQPEGETQYF
V: TRBV29-1; J: TRBJ2-1; size: NA; D: NA; length: 14; DNA: TGCAGCCCGAGAACAGAATCGGCATACAATGAGCAGTTCTTC; CDR3: CSPRTESAYNEQFF
V: TRBV2; J: TRBJ1-4; size: NA; D: NA; length: 13; DNA: TGTGCTAGCAGTGGGCCAGCTAATGAAAAACTGTTTTTT; CDR3: CASSGPANEKLFF
V: TRBV5-1; J: TRBJ1-5; size: many; D: NA; length: 13; DNA: TGCGCCAGCAGCCGAGATAGCAATCAGCCCCAGCATTTT; CDR3: CASSRDSNQPQHF
V: TRBV20-1; J: TRBJ2-2; size: many; D: NA; length: 12; DNA: TGCAGTGCAGTCGAGAACACCGGGGAGCTGTTTTTT; CDR3: CSAVENTGELFF
V: TRBV12-3/TRBV12-4; J: TRBJ2-7; size: many; D: NA; length: 12; DNA: TGTGCCAGCAGTCGGACAGGGCTCGGGGGGCACTTC; CDR3: CASSRTGLGGHF
V: TRBV6-5; J: TRBJ1-6; size: many; D: NA; length: 13; DNA: TGTGCCAGCAGTTTTGAAGGGATTTCACCCCTCCACTTT; CDR3: CASSFEGISPLHF
V: TRBV6-5; J: TRBJ2-2; size: many; D: TRBD2; length: 15; DNA: TGTGCCAGCAGTCCTAGCGGGAGTTTGTCCGGGGAGCTGTTTTTT; CDR3: CASSPSGSLSGELFF
V: TRBV5-5; J: TRBJ1-1; size: few; D: NA; length: 15; DNA: TGTGCCAGCAGCCCATCAGGATTCGGGATCTCTGAAGCTTTCTTT; CDR3: CASSPSGFGISEAFF
V: TRBV20-1; J: TRBJ1-2; size: NA; D: NA; length: 13; DNA: TGCAGTGCCAAGTACAGGGAGACCTATGGCTACACCTTC; CDR3: CSAKYRETYGYTF
V: TRBV7-9; J: TRBJ1-3; size: once; D: NA; length: 13; DNA: TGTGCCAGCAGCTTACTAGCGGGAAACACCATATATTTT; CDR3: CASSLLAGNTIYF
V: TRBV7-9; J: TRBJ1-2; size: NA; D: TRBD1; length: 19; DNA: TGTGCCAGCAGCCGCAGGGGGCGATTAGGATGCCGTCTGGTCCATGGCTACACCTTC; CDR3: CASSRRGRLGCRLVHGYTF
V: TRBV6-5; J: TRBJ2-1; size: many; D: NA; length: 17; DNA: TGTGCCAGCAGAACGATAAGGACCGGGAAAGCCTACAATGAGCAGTTCTTC; CDR3: CASRTIRTGKAYNEQFF
V: TRBV7-9; J: TRBJ2-1; size: NA; D: TRBD2; length: 15; DNA: TGTGCCAGCAGCTTATCTGGCGGGGGGGTCGGTACGCAGTTCTTC; CDR3: CASSLSGGGVGTQFF
V: TRBV19; J: TRBJ2-1; size: many; D: NA; length: 14; DNA: TGTGCCAGTATCTGGGGGGGGGGCTCCGGCGAGCAGTTCTTC; CDR3: CASIWGGGSGEQFF
V: TRBV6-1; J: TRBJ1-4; size: many; D: NA; length: 15; DNA: TGTGCCAGCACCCTAGGGGCAGGGTTTAACGAAAAACTGTTTTTT; CDR3: CASTLGAGFNEKLFF
V: TRBV15; J: TRBJ2-7; size: NA; D: NA; length: 13; DNA: TGTGCCACCTCTCAGGGAAGGTCCTACGAGCAGTACTTC; CDR3: CATSQGRSYEQYF
V: TRBV7-6; J: TRBJ2-1; size: once; D: NA; length: 17; DNA: TGTGCCAGCAGTTTGTCCGGACGGGGGCCCTCCTACAATGAGCAGTTCTTC; CDR3: CASSLSGRGPSYNEQFF
V: TRBV6-5; J: TRBJ1-2; size: many; D: NA; length: 15; DNA: TGTGCCAGCAGGCCCCTCCGGGGGAGGAACTATGGCTACACCTTC; CDR3: CASRPLRGRNYGYTF
V: TRBV11-2; J: TRBJ2-6; size: many; D: NA; length: 14; DNA: TGTGCCAGCAGCCTCCTCTCTGGGGCCAACGTCCTGACTTTC; CDR3: CASSLLSGANVLTF
V: TRBV2; J: TRBJ2-3; size: many; D: NA; length: 14; DNA: TGTGCCAGCAGGCGGGGCCGGAGCACAGATACGCAGTATTTT; CDR3: CASRRGRSTDTQYF
V: TRBV27; J: TRBJ1-4; size: many; D: NA; length: 17; DNA: TGTGCCAGCAGTTTATCGATCGGGGGAACTGGTAATGAAAAACTGTTTTTT; CDR3: CASSLSIGGTGNEKLFF
V: TRBV9; J: TRBJ1-1; size: many; D: NA; length: 13; DNA: TGTGCCAGCAGCGTAGGGATGGGCACTGAAGCTTTCTTT; CDR3: CASSVGMGTEAFF
V: TRBV5-1; J: TRBJ1-3; size: many; D: TRBD1; length: 16; DNA: TGCGCCAGCAGCCCGCTGACAGGGGAGACTGGAAACACCATATATTTT; CDR3: CASSPLTGETGNTIYF
V: TRBV3-1; J: TRBJ2-3; size: many; D: NA; length: 15; DNA: TGTGCCAGCAGCCGAGTGATCCCTCCGACAGATACGCAGTATTTT; CDR3: CASSRVIPPTDTQYF
V: TRBV30; J: TRBJ1-6; size: many; D: NA; length: 13; DNA: TGTGCCTGGAGCTACAACAATAATTCACCCCTCCACTTT; CDR3: CAWSYNNNSPLHF
V: TRBV28; J: TRBJ2-6; size: many; D: TRBD1; length: 15; DNA: TGTGCCAGCAGTCCAGGGGGCTCTGGGGCCAACGTCCTGACTTTC; CDR3: CASSPGGSGANVLTF
V: TRBV20-1; J: TRBJ1-1; size: NA; D: NA; length: 11; DNA: TGCAGTGCAAGGAGATCGACTGAAGCTTTCTTT; CDR3: CSARRSTEAFF
V: TRBV30; J: TRBJ2-7; size: many; D: TRBD2; length: 13; DNA: TGTGCCCATCGGACTAGCGGGTTTTACGAGCAGTACTTC; CDR3: CAHRTSGFYEQYF
V: TRBV20-1; J: TRBJ1-2; size: medium-sized; D: NA; length: 12; DNA: TGCAGTGGGTGGAGGGAAGGCTATGGCTACACCTTC; CDR3: CSGWREGYGYTF
V: TRBV28; J: TRBJ2-7; size: many; D: TRBD2; length: 14; DNA: TGTGCCAGCAGTCGCAACGTACTAGCGGGCGAGCAGTACTTC; CDR3: CASSRNVLAGEQYF
V: TRBV5-5; J: TRBJ1-1; size: many; D: NA; length: 17; DNA: TGTGCCAGCAGCTTGGGCCCACCTGGGCAAATTGGCACTGAAGCTTTCTTT; CDR3: CASSLGPPGQIGTEAFF
V: TRBV2; J: TRBJ2-7; size: NA; D: NA; length: 14; DNA: TGTGCCAGCAGTGGGACGGGACAAGCCTACGAGCAGTACTTC; CDR3: CASSGTGQAYEQYF
V: TRBV20-1; J: TRBJ2-2; size: many; D: NA; length: 13; DNA: TGCAGTGCTCGTCGGGGACTCACCGGGGAGCTGTTTTTT; CDR3: CSARRGLTGELFF
V: TRBV10-2; J: TRBJ2-5; size: many; D: NA; length: 15; DNA: TGCGCCAGCAGTGTAGGGGTGGCAGGAGAGGAGACCCAGTACTTC; CDR3: CASSVGVAGEETQYF
V: TRBV18; J: TRBJ2-5; size: many; D: NA; length: 12; DNA: TGTGCCAGCTCCCCCCTAGGGGAGACCCAGTACTTC; CDR3: CASSPLGETQYF